This T cell receptor (beta chain) was captured by sequencing in a study of blood T cell repertoires in COVID-19. Study context: Sites across the United States, Italy and Spain contributed samples from acute and convalescent COVID-19.

Method: immunoSEQ multiplex PCR; TCRdb's copy keeps in-frame clones and lacks some. The table has 150,000 to 200,000 clones, around 76% seen once. The CDR3 is 12 residues long. Trimming stripped 3 bases from V and 8 bases from J, with 7 bases between. Germline V lookup: CDR1 MNHEY, CDR2 SMNVEV (reference sequence). Cohorts were determined from participant-reported clinical history. The chain joins TRBV27 to TRBJ2-2, with a weak D call TRBD2 (6 bases). Sequenced: PBMCs or T cells enriched from blood (not recorded which). This clonotype was obtained from a woman in her 50s with acute COVID-19. The DNA for the CDR3 is TGTGCCAGCAGTTTGGAGGGAGGGGAGCTGTTTTTT. This encodes CASSLEGGELFF.